The clone carrying this TCR beta chain was counted a few times. Its antigen is not known. These data belong to a study of T-cell memory formation after mild COVID-19. The CDR3 contains 13 residues. Per germline, CDR1 KGHDR and CDR2 SFDVKD. V lost 4 bases and J lost 8, with 13 bases in between. From the 5' RACE reads, TCRdb called clonotypes with MiXCR, one entry per CDR3 protein. The sample holds approximately 290,000 distinct CDR3 sequences; approximately 20% are singletons and the top ten take more than 20%. General observations from the study: Specificity for SARS-CoV-2 was not confirmed among the second-wave clones peaking on day 37.

The rearrangement links TRBV24-1 to TRBJ1-2; the D is unclear. Sequenced: PBMCs or a T cell subset sorted from them (not recorded which). The receptor was derived from a man younger than 35 who had mild COVID-19 (a few samples of this study predate the infection). Cell type and time point are not known. This CDR3 reads CATSDPGGRGYTF. The CDR3 DNA reads TGTGCCACCAGTGACCCGGGAGGACGGGGCTACACCTTC.